This entry is about one T cell receptor (beta chain). Its antigen is undetermined. Repertoires were generated with immunoSEQ multiplex PCR, while TCRdb's copy carries only in-frame clones and drops some. The repertoire holds approximately 60,000 clones, with 98% as singletons. This sample was included in a study of Tregs in tolerant kidney transplant recipients. Findings and caveats of the study: Findings come from small patient numbers and require larger validation.

The TCR sequence derives from a human donor who received a combined kidney and bone marrow transplant. The specimen was Tregs from blood, collected before the transplant.

The CDR3 sequence: CASSLAGVGREKLFF. For the CDR3, the DNA is TGTGCCAGCAGCTTAGCAGGGGTTGGGCGTGAAAAACTGTTTTTT. This chain connects TRBV11-2 to TRBJ1-4, with a tentative D call TRBD1 (6 bases). The V gene's germline CDR1 is SGHAT and CDR2 FQNNGV. The V end lost 1 base, the J end lost 7 bases, and 13 bases lay between the germline ends. The CDR3 runs 15 residues.